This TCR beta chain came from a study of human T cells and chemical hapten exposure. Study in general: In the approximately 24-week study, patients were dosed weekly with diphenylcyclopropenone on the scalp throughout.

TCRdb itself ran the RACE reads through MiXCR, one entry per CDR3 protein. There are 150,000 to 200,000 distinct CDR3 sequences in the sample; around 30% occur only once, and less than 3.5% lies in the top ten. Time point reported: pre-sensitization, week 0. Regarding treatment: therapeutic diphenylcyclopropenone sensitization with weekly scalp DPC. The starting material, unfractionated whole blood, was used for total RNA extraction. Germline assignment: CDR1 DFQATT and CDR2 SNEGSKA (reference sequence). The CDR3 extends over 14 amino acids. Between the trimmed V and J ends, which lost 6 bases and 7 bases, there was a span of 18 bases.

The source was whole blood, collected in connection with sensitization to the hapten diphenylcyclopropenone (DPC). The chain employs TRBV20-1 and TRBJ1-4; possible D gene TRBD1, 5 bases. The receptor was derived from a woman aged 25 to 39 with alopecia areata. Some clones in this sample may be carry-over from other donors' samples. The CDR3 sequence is CSATGGSGGEKLFF. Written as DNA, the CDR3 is TGCAGTGCCACCGGGGGGTCGGGCGGTGAAAAACTGTTTTTT.